The entry that follows covers one TCR beta chain sequence. The entry originates in a study of blood T cell repertoires in COVID-19. The CDR3 covers 11 residues. The germline CDR1 and CDR2 sequences are SNHLY and FYNNEI. Trimming pared 6 bases from V and 3 bases from J, leaving 5 bases between. Sequencing was performed with immunoSEQ multiplex PCR; in TCRdb, only in-frame clones are kept and a portion is missing. The profile shows around 300,000 clones, roughly 86% of them singletons. Sequenced input: PBMCs or T cells enriched from blood (not recorded which). The V call is TRBV2, the J call TRBJ2-5; D not resolved. This clonotype was obtained from a woman aged 55 to 70 who had recovered from COVID-19. For the CDR3, the DNA is TGTGCCAGCAGCCAGGAAGAGACCCAGTACTTC. As protein: CASSQEETQYF.